This TCR beta chain was recorded in a study of blood T cell repertoires in COVID-19. Germline lookup yields CDR1 SGHTA and CDR2 FQGNSA. This CDR3 has 13 amino acids. V was shortened by 5 bases and J by 4 bases, with 11 bases between the two germline ends. The data were produced by immunoSEQ multiplex PCR, yet TCRdb's version contains in-frame clones alone and is incomplete. The sample holds roughly 130,000 clones, roughly 80% seen once. The TCR comes from a man aged 50-59 years who had recovered from COVID-19. V gene TRBV7-2 combines with J gene TRBJ2-5, with a tentative D call TRBD2 (5 bases). The sequencing sample was made of PBMCs or T cells enriched from blood (not recorded which). The CDR3 protein is CASSLMGRETQYF. The CDR3 bases are TGTGCCAGCAGCCTTATGGGGAGAGAGACCCAGTACTTC.